This T cell receptor (beta chain) was observed in a study of CXCR3-negative and CXCR3-positive naive CD8 T cells. As concerns this clonotype: The antigen is unknown.

Sorting yielded triplicates of around 300,000 cells for each CD8+ T cell subset. Germline CDR1 reads MNHEY; CDR2 reads SMNVEV (reference sequence). This CDR3 is 16 amino acids long. Study-wide findings and caveats: Both of the naive subsets showed about the same high diversity, but memory CD8+ cells had much less. No difference in surface CD5 was seen between naive subsets, and TCR strength was inferred from TRB CDR3 properties.

The study made its TRB cDNA libraries by 5' RACE, adding UMI labels. TCRdb derives one entry per CDR3 protein from the 5' RACE reads, leaving out DNA. The sample holds roughly 24,000 distinct CDR3 sequences. The V and J genes are TRBV27 and TRBJ2-7; TCRdb's D call of TRBD1 is untestable without DNA. This clonotype was sampled from a human donor in good health. Some clones in this sample may be carry-over from other donors' samples. The sample was naive CXCR3- CD8+ T cells from blood. Subset specified: CD45RO-CCR7+CD27+CD95- naive CD8+ T cells lacking CXCR3 (TNR3-). The CDR3 loop reads CASSLFGGDGAYEQYF.